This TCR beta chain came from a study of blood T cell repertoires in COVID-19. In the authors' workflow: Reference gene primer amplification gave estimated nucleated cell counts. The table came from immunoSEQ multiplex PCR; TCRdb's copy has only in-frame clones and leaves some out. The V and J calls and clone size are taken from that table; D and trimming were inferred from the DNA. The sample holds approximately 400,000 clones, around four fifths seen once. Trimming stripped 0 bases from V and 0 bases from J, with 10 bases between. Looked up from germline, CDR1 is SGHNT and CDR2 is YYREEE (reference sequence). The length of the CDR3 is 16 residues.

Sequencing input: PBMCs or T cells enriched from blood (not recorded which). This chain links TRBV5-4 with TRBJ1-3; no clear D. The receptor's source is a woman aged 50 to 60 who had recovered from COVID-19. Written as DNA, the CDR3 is TGTGCCAGCAGCTTGGGGGCCAACCCCTCTGGAAACACCATATATTTT. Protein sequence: CASSLGANPSGNTIYF. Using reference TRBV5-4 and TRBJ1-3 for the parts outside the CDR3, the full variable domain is ETGVTQSPTHLIKTRGQQVTLRCSSQSGHNTVSWYQQALGQGPQFIFQYYREEENGRGNFPPRFSGLQFPNYSSELNVNALELDDSALYLCASSLGANPSGNTIYFGEGSWLTVV.